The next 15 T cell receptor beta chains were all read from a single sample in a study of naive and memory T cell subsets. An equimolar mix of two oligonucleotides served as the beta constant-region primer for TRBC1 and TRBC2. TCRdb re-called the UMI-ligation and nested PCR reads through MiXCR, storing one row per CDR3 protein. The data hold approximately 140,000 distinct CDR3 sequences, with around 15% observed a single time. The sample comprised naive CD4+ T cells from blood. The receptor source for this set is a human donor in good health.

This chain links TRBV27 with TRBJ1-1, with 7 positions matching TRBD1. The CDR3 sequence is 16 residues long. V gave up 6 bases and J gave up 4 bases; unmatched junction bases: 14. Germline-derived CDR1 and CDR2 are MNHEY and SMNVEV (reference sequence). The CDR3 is CASSQSSTGVGTEAFF. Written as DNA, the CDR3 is TGTGCCAGCAGCCAAAGCTCAACAGGGGTTGGCACTGAAGCTTTCTTT.

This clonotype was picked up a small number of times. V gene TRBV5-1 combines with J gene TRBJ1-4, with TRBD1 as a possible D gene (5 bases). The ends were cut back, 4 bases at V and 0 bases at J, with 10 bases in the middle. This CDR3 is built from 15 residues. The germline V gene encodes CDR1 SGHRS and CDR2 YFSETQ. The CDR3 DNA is TGCGCCAGCAGCCTCGGGGGGGCAACTAATGAAAAACTGTTTTTT. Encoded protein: CASSLGGATNEKLFF. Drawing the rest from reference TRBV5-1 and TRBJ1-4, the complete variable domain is KAGVTQTPRYLIKTRGQQVTLSCSPISGHRSVSWYQQTPGQGLQFLFEYFSETQRNKGNFPGRFSGRQFSNSRSEMNVSTLELGDSALYLCASSLGGATNEKLFFGSGTQLSVL.

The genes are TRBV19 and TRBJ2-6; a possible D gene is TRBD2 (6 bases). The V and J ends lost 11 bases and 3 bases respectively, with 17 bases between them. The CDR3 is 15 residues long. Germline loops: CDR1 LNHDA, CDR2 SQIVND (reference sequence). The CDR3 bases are TGTGCCTCTAGATCCGGGGGAAGTGGGGCCAACGTCCTGACTTTC. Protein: CASRSGGSGANVLTF.

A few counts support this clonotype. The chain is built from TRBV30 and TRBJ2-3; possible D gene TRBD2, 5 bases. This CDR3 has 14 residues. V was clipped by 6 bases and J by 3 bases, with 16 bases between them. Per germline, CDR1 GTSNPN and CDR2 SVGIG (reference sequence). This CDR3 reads CACDTSSTTDTQYF. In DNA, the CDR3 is TGTGCCTGCGATACCTCTAGCACAACAGATACGCAGTATTTT. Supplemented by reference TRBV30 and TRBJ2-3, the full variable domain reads SQTIHQWPATLVQPVGSPLSLECTVEGTSNPNLYWYRQAAGRGLQLLFYSVGIGQISSEVPQNLSASRPQDRQFILSSKKLLLSDSGFYLCACDTSSTTDTQYFGPGTRLTVL.

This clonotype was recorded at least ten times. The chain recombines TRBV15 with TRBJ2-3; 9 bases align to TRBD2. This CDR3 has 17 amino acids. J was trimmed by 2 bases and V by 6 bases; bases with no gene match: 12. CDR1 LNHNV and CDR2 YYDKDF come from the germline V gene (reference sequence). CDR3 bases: TGTGCCACCAGACGCGAGAAGACTAGCGGCTACACAGATACGCAGTATTTT. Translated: CATRREKTSGYTDTQYF.

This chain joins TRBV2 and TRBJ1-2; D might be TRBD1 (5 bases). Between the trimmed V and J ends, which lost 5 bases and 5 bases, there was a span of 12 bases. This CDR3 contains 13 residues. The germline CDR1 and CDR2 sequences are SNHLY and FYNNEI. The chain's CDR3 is CASSSDSGYGYTF. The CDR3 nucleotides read TGTGCCAGCAGTTCCGACAGTGGTTATGGCTACACCTTC.

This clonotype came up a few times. Here the CDR3 DNA reads TGTGCCAGCAGCCCCAGTCAGCGGGCCTACAATGAGCAGTTCTTC. Translated, it gives CASSPSQRAYNEQFF. The chain uses TRBV7-2 and TRBJ2-1; perhaps TRBD2 as D (6 bases). The CDR3 runs 15 residues. Germline V gene sequence: CDR1 SGHTA, CDR2 FQGNSA. V dropped 5 bases and J dropped 2 bases, with 13 bases sitting between them.

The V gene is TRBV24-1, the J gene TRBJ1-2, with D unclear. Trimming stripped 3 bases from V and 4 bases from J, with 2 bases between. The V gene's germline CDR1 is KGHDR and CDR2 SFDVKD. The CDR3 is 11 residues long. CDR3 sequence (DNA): TGTGCCACCAGTGATCCCTATGGCTACACCTTC. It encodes CATSDPYGYTF.

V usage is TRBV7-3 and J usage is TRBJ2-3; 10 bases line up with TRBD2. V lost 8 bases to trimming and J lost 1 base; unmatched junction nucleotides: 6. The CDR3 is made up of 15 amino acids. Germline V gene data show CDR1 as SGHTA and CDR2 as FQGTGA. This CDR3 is CASGRTSGRTDTQYF. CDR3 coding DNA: TGTGCCAGCGGAAGGACTAGCGGCCGCACAGATACGCAGTATTTT.

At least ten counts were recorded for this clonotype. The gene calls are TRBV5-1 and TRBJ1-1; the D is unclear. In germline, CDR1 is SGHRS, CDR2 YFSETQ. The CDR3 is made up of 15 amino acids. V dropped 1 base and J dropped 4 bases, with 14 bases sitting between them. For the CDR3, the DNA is TGCGCCAGCAGCTTGTATGGGGAAGAAGGCACTGAAGCTTTCTTT. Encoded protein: CASSLYGEEGTEAFF.

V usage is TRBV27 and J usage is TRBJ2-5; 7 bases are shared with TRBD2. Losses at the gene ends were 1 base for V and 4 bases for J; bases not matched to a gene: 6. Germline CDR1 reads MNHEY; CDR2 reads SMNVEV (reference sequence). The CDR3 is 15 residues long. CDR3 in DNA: TGTGCCAGCAGTTTATGGGAGGGGAGCCCAGAGACCCAGTACTTC. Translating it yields CASSLWEGSPETQYF.

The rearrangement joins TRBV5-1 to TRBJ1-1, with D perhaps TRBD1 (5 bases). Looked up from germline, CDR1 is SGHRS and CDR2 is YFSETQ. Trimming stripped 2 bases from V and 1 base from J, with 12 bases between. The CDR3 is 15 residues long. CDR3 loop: CASSFTDRKNTEAFF. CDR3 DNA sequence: TGCGCCAGCAGCTTCACAGACAGAAAGAACACTGAAGCTTTCTTT.

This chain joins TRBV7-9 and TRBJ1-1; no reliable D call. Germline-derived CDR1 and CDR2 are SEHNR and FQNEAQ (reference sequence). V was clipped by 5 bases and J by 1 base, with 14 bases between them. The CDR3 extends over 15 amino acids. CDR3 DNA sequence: TGTGCCAGCAGCGAAGCCCTCGTCTGGAACACTGAAGCTTTCTTT. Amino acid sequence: CASSEALVWNTEAFF.

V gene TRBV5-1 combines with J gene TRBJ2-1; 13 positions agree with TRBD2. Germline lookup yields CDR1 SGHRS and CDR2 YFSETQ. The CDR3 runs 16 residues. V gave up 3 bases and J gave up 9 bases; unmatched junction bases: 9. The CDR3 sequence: CASSWDGLAGVGEQFF. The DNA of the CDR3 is TGCGCCAGCAGCTGGGACGGACTAGCGGGAGTCGGTGAGCAGTTCTTC.

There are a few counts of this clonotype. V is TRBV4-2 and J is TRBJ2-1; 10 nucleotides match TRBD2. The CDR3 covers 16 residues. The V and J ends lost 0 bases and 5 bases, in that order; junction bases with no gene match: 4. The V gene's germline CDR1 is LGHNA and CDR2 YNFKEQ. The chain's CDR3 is CASSQDGTSAHNEQFF. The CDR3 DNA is TGTGCCAGCAGCCAAGACGGGACTAGCGCCCACAATGAGCAGTTCTTC.